Listed below are T cell receptor beta chains from one sample, sequenced in a study of human T cells and chemical hapten exposure. Using its own MiXCR run on the RACE reads, TCRdb lists one record per CDR3 protein. The table shows approximately 370,000 distinct CDR3 sequences, with approximately 5.8% occurring only once. The sequencing used whole blood, collected in connection with sensitization to the hapten diphenylcyclopropenone (DPC). These receptors came from a woman aged 18-29 years with alopecia areata. Some clones in this sample may be carry-over from other donors' samples. The CDR3 runs from the conserved cysteine through the conserved F or W.

>TRBV4-3
CASSQGTGAGANVLTF
>TRBV12-3/TRBV12-4
CASRDRDRGWNTIYF
>TRBV10-3
CAISIRDRVYEQYF
>TRBV29-1
CSVWTDYGYTF
>TRBV6-6
CASSSSLQGFDKNIQYF
>TRBV28
CASSLIDASPFGEQFF
>TRBV5-1
CASSLDKGPYGYTF
>TRBV7-2
CPSSLGEQHQPQHF
>TRBV7-9
CASSPSGSGAEAFF
>TRBV24-1
CATSKGHNTEAFF
>TRBV7-8
CASAVGAGGNGNTIYF
>TRBV20-1
CSARVGGKSGGYTF
>TRBV29-1
CSVERVARGNTEAFF
>TRBV6-6
CASSYLEGLRTDAFF
>TRBV9
CASSGGPRAPNYGYTF
>TRBV6-5
CASSTRANVLTF
>TRBV29-1
CSYRDRENYGYTF
>TRBV7-2
CASSSLEGAQNSPLHF
>TRBV12-3/TRBV12-4
CASSLGLAGANTGELFF
>TRBV20-1
CSAPLGGQGLYGYTF
>TRBV27
CASSFLNQPQHF
>TRBV11-2
CASSLITPPGLAGYNEQFF
>TRBV29-1
CSVEEGSPNYGYTF
>TRBV6-6
CASSDPLRTGEQYF
>TRBV20-1
CSARDTADRSEQFF
>TRBV9
CASSGTGDTEAFF
>TRBV24-1
CATSDWDQPQHF
>TRBV3-1
CASSQDRGNTEAFF
>TRBV20-1
CSAGQGSTDTQYF
>TRBV2
CARYSGSNYGYTF
>TRBV7-2
CASSPDYLSTDTQYF
>TRBV12-3/TRBV12-4
CASSFSAGDEQYF
>TRBV6-5
CASRREETQYF
>TRBV6-1
CAIRDRGRTEAFF
>TRBV7-9
CATREARANTEAFF
>TRBV5-1
CASSLGTGLNTEAFF
>TRBV11-2
CASSLGAGAYNEQFF
>TRBV3-1
CASSQGTSGNTIYF
>TRBV12-3/TRBV12-4
CASSPTVAMNTEAFF
>TRBV10-3
CAISQGDYEQYF
>TRBV12-3/TRBV12-4
CASSSDSGANVLTF
>TRBV5-6
CASSLKQGAIFLSSGANVLTF
>TRBV7-3
CASSRQKEIQGAIAEQFF
>TRBV5-1
CASSYGQGETQYF
>TRBV6-1
CASSPRGYRGSGANVLTF
>TRBV5-6
CASSPLGGVEKLFF
>TRBV6-6
CASSSEFHEQYF
>TRBV3-1
CASSQGQVTNEQFF
>TRBV13
CASSPWDSVRTQYF
>TRBV9
CASNRAGFDEQYF
>TRBV14
CASSHQGRDVAFF
>TRBV6-2/TRBV6-3
CASSYWSQQETQYF
>TRBV4-3
CASSQDLQRGGSDTQYF
>TRBV10-3
CAISEGQGALGYGYTF
>TRBV20-1
CSAPRARGDTEAFF
>TRBV4-2
CASSQDRLRRGLYYGYTF
>TRBV10-3
CAISSTLTGSGANVLTF